The present T cell receptor (beta chain) was sequenced within a study of cytomegalovirus exposure and HLA in healthy donors. Notes on the study in general: Researchers reported in a later analysis that common viral pathogens appeared linked to several top clusters. Later analysis identified a missense DCLRE1C variant that was linked to TCR beta V- and J-gene trimming.

Regarding this clone: As yet, its antigen is unknown.

All donors participated as healthy donors of bone marrow. The CDR3 covers 12 residues. CDR1 and CDR2 (germline): SQVTM, ANQGSEA. Trimming cost V 8 bases and J 4 bases; bases outside gene matches: 4. The study ran its PCR with 60 Vbeta and 13 Jbeta primers. Data came from immunoSEQ multiplex PCR; TCRdb stores just in-frame clones and leaves some out. The table lists roughly 140,000 clones, under 70% of them singletons. The V and J genes are TRBV29-1 and TRBJ2-5; 10 nucleotides agree with TRBD1. The TCR sequence derives from a woman aged 25 to 45 in good health and CMV-seropositive. Specimen: PBMCs. The CDR3 here is CSTWDRGETQYF. The CDR3 nucleotides are TGCAGCACATGGGACAGGGGAGAGACCCAGTACTTC.